The clone carrying this T cell receptor beta chain was seen a single time. This sample is part of a study of blood T cell repertoires in COVID-19. Whole-study context: The analysed material was cDNA or gDNA that came from T cells, B-cell-depleted T cells, or PBMCs.

Original data processing: The assay estimated nucleated cells by amplifying reference gene primers. TCRdb keeps only in-frame clones here, not all; method: immunoSEQ multiplex PCR. D and trimming were read from the DNA, whereas the V and J calls and clone size are those reported in that table. The data contain 350,000 to 400,000 clones, approximately 90% of them singletons. The length of the CDR3 is 14 residues. The germline CDR1 and CDR2 sequences are LNHDA and SQIVND (reference sequence). V shed 0 bases and J shed 0 bases, with 5 bases lying between them. Source material: PBMCs or T cells enriched from blood (not recorded which). J is TRBJ1-1 and V is TRBV19, with no clear D. This TCR was sampled from a woman between 40 and 50 years old who had been exposed to COVID-19. CDR3: CASSIDLLNTEAFF. The CDR3, as DNA: TGTGCCAGTAGTATAGATCTCCTGAACACTGAAGCTTTCTTT.